The clone carrying this TCR beta chain was observed a handful of times. Its antigen is not identified. This entry comes from a study of T-cell reconstitution after alpha-beta-depleted transplantation in children. Whole-study findings and limits: For some patients, TCRbeta diversity was high at day 60 because of recipient T cells and thymic progenitors that survived. Newly generated T cells supplied most T-cell counts and diversity one year post-transplant. Reportedly, roughly two months post-transplant, alpha-beta T cells arose from several hundred expanded graft clones.

Preparing the TCRbeta library involved the use of unique molecular identifiers. TCRdb reprocessed the PCR reads with MiXCR, giving one entry per CDR3 protein. Here the sample spans under 250,000 distinct CDR3 sequences, 5.5% to 7% being singletons. The CDR3 is 15 residues long. Germline CDR1 is MDHEN and CDR2 is SYDVKM. The V end was cut by 3 bases, the J end by 6 bases, with 17 bases between. The sequences come from PBMCs, collected before TCRalphabeta/CD19-depleted stem cell transplant. The chain combines TRBV28 with TRBJ2-5; no firm D call. This receptor was identified in a boy aged 2 to 9 with acute lymphoblastic leukemia, due to receive a stem cell transplant. This CDR3 is CASSFWVGDEQTQYF. The CDR3, as DNA: TGTGCCAGCAGTTTTTGGGTCGGAGACGAACAGACCCAGTACTTC.